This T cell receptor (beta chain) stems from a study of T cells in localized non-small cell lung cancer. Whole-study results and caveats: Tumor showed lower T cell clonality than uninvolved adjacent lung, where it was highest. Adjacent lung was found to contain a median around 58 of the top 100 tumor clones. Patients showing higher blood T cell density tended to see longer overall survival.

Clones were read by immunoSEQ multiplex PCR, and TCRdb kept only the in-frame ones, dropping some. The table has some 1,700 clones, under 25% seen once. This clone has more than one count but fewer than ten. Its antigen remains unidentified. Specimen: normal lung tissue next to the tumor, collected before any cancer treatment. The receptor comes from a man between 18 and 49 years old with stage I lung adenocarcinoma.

CDR3 sequence: CASSPRTESYEQYF. CDR3 nucleotide sequence: TGTGCCAGCAGTCCAAGGACAGAGTCCTACGAGCAGTACTTC. The gene calls are TRBV6-8 and TRBJ2-7; possibly TRBD1 for D (6 bases). V was trimmed by 5 bases and J by 1 base, leaving 12 bases between them. This CDR3 is 14 amino acids long. CDR1 is MNHGY and CDR2 is SAAAGT in the germline V gene.